Reported below is one T cell receptor (beta chain). Its antigen remains unknown. The CDR3 length is 13 residues. The junction had 0 bases not matched to a gene; V was cut back by 4 bases and J by 4 bases. CDR1 SGHRS and CDR2 YFSETQ come from the germline V gene. The sample originates from a study of shared clonotypes between healthy human individuals. Study information: There were three CD4 naive, three CD4 memory, two CD8 naive and one CD8 memory plates per donor. Overall study findings and caveats: Estimated richness values were generally larger in naive subsets than in memory subsets.

Terminally differentiated effector memory CD45RA+ cells were excluded from the naive CD8 cells, which were CD45RO-negative and positively selected for CCR7. The donor population consisted of healthy HIV-negative adults with no recent acute infections or vaccinations. Only in-frame clones appear in the TCRdb table, and some are missing; sequencing was by immunoSEQ multiplex PCR. The sample carries approximately 840,000 clones, about 96% recorded once. The sample was naive CD8+ T cells sorted from blood. This chain uses TRBV5-1 with TRBJ2-7; 12 bases agree with TRBD2. This receptor was taken from a man aged 25 to 45 in good health. The CDR3 DNA reads TGCGCCAGCAGCACTAGCGGGAGGTACGAGCAGTACTTC. Protein product: CASSTSGRYEQYF.